This T cell receptor beta chain derives from a study of blood T cell repertoires in COVID-19. Here immunoSEQ multiplex PCR was the method, and the copy in TCRdb shows in-frame clones only, minus some. This table holds approximately 160,000 clones, more than 75% found once. This clone was picked up one time. The CDR3 spans 15 residues. Between the trimmed V and J ends, which lost 8 bases and 8 bases, there was a span of 22 bases. Germline lookup yields CDR1 MNHEY and CDR2 SMNVEV (reference sequence). Which cohort a participant joined came from the clinical history participants gave. The study counted Cohort 3 donors as recovered given two negative PCRs, clearance, or symptom resolution.

This receptor was obtained from a man in his forties or fifties who had recovered from COVID-19. Input material: PBMCs or T cells enriched from blood (not recorded which). This chain uses TRBV27 with TRBJ2-1; tentatively, D is TRBD2 (6 bases). This chain's CDR3 is CASGPRDFSRDEQFF. The DNA of the CDR3 is TGTGCCAGCGGGCCCCGGGACTTCAGTAGGGATGAGCAGTTCTTC.